This TCR beta chain was retrieved from a study of blood T cell repertoires in COVID-19. Study in general: T cells, B-cell-depleted T cells, or PBMCs supplied cDNA or gDNA.

TCRdb's table, derived via immunoSEQ multiplex PCR, lists solely in-frame clones and lacks some. This table holds tens of thousands of clones, about nine tenths found once. Losses at the gene ends were 4 bases for V and 3 bases for J; bases not matched to a gene: 6. Germline-derived CDR1 and CDR2 are SGDLS and YYNGEE. The CDR3 has 15 residues. This clone was observed a handful of times. This clonotype was obtained from a man aged 30 to 45 with acute or convalescent COVID-19. The sequenced sample consisted of peripheral blood. This chain joins TRBV9 and TRBJ1-4, with 7 bases lining up with TRBD1. In nucleotides, the CDR3 is TGTGCCAGCAGCCCCGGGACAGTATCTAATGAAAAACTGTTTTTT. Its protein product is CASSPGTVSNEKLFF.